Following are 20 T cell receptor beta chains from one sample sequenced in a study of T cell responses to AZD1222 COVID-19 vaccine (dated by TCRdb to the early 2020s). The library came from the immunoSEQ multiplex PCR assay. This immuneACCESS table, as held by TCRdb, lists in-frame sequences with V and J called but not all clones. Of the missing ones, under half trace to an unresolved V gene in checked studies; the others have no known cause. For this sample the table gives 95,000 to 100,000 clones, of which around 87% were detected only once. The ten largest clones capture roughly 10% of the sample. The time point label for this specimen denotes: about 28 days (+/-7) after the second vaccine dose. The source was peripheral blood, collected 28 days after the second AZD1222 dose. The receptor set was obtained from an adult who received the AZD1222 COVID-19 vaccine.

Notes on this clone: The sample holds other DNA sequences that translate to the same CDR3. This chain uses TRBV7-3 with TRBJ1-1, with D tentatively TRBD1 (5 bases). The CDR3 consists of 14 residues. The V end was cut by 2 bases, the J end by 1 base, with 8 bases between. Germline CDR1 reads SGHTA; CDR2 reads FQGTGA. The DNA for the CDR3 is TGTGCCAGCAGCTTAGGGCAGGGGAACACTGAAGCTTTCTTT. It yields the protein CASSLGQGNTEAFF.

The chain recombines TRBV7-8 with TRBJ1-1; D is unresolved. This CDR3 is built from 14 residues. V gave up 4 bases and J gave up 0 bases, with 9 bases separating them. The germline gives CDR1 SGHVS, CDR2 FQNEAQ. Written as DNA, the CDR3 is TGTGCCAGCAGCTCGGGATCTTTGAACACTGAAGCTTTCTTT. Its translation: CASSSGSLNTEAFF. Full variable domain (remainder filled in from reference TRBV7-8 and TRBJ1-1): GAGVSQSPRYKVAKRGQDVALRCDPISGHVSLFWYQQALGQGPEFLTYFQNEAQLDKSGLPSDRFFAERPEGSVSTLKIQRTQQEDSAVYLCASSSGSLNTEAFFGQGTRLTVV.

The chain recombines TRBV28 with TRBJ2-1; 11 nucleotides align to TRBD2. The germline gives CDR1 MDHEN, CDR2 SYDVKM. V shed 2 bases and J 7 bases; nucleotides not matched to a gene: 4. The CDR3 has 15 amino acids. The DNA of the CDR3 is TGTGCCAGCAGTTTACTAGCGGGAGGATATAATGAGCAGTTCTTC. Its protein product is CASSLLAGGYNEQFF.

The chain carries TRBV5-1 and TRBJ2-1, with TRBD2 identical over 8 bases. The CDR3 covers 15 residues. Germline-derived CDR1 and CDR2 are SGHRS and YFSETQ. V was pared by 3 bases and J by 2 bases, with 4 bases of the junction left unmatched. The DNA for the CDR3 is TGCGCCAGCAGCTCCGGGACTAGTCCCTACAATGAGCAGTTCTTC. This gives the protein CASSSGTSPYNEQFF. Variable domain in full (rest from reference TRBV5-1 and TRBJ2-1): KAGVTQTPRYLIKTRGQQVTLSCSPISGHRSVSWYQQTPGQGLQFLFEYFSETQRNKGNFPGRFSGRQFSNSRSEMNVSTLELGDSALYLCASSSGTSPYNEQFFGPGTRLTVL.

The rearrangement joins TRBV21-1 to TRBJ2-4; the table assigns TRBD1, which was not confirmed against the DNA. TRBV21-1 is flagged as a pseudogene. This CDR3 spans 15 amino acids. The CDR3 nucleotides are TGTGCCAGCAGCAGGAGCAGGGTGGCCAAAAACATTCAGTACTTC. Its translation: CASSRSRVAKNIQYF.

Note on this clone: Other nucleotide sequences in the sample specify the same CDR3. J is TRBJ1-6 and V is TRBV11-2; no definite D call. Germline CDR1 reads SGHAT; CDR2 reads FQNNGV. This CDR3 is 15 amino acids long. The V and J ends lost 6 bases and 0 bases respectively, with 9 bases between them. The CDR3 is CASRLGISYNSPLHF. The CDR3 coding sequence is TGTGCCAGCAGACTGGGCATCTCCTATAATTCACCCCTCCACTTT.

The V gene is TRBV28, the J gene TRBJ1-1; 10 bases are a match to TRBD1. The CDR3 contains 16 residues. Germline V gene lookup returns CDR1 MDHEN and CDR2 SYDVKM. V shed 4 bases and J 0 bases; nucleotides not matched to a gene: 5. Here the CDR3 reads CASSSPGQGLNTEAFF. CDR3 coding DNA: TGTGCCAGCAGTTCACCGGGACAGGGGTTGAACACTGAAGCTTTCTTT.

The DNA of the CDR3 is TGCGCCAGCAGGACAGGGGGCGCGGGAGGAACTGAAGCTTTCTTT. As protein: CASRTGGAGGTEAFF. This chain uses TRBV10-2 with TRBJ1-1, with TRBD1 matching over 10 bases. Germline values: CDR1 WSHSY, CDR2 SAAADI. The CDR3 is made up of 15 amino acids. V trimming: 6 bases; J trimming: 5 bases; junction bases outside the gene matches: 9.

This clone appeared a single time. The rearrangement uses TRBV7-5 and TRBJ1-5; the D call TRBD1 from the table was never checked on the DNA. TRBV7-5 is described as a pseudogene. The CDR3 is made up of 15 amino acids. CDR3 region: CARSLGAVLNQPQHF. CDR3 DNA sequence: TGTGCCAGAAGCTTAGGGGCAGTTTTGAATCAGCCCCAGCATTTT.

This chain connects TRBV5-1 to TRBJ2-5; the D gene is possibly TRBD1 (7 bases). V dropped 7 bases and J dropped 5 bases, with 18 bases sitting between them. This CDR3 is built from 14 residues. CDR1 SGHRS and CDR2 YFSETQ come from the germline V gene. CDR3 nucleotide sequence: TGCGCCAGCCGCCCAGGCAGGGGGGAGGAGACCCAGTACTTC. Translating gives CASRPGRGEETQYF.

V gene TRBV9 combines with J gene TRBJ2-2, with a tentative D call TRBD2 (7 bases). The CDR3 length is 15 residues. Trimming removed 6 bases at V and 2 bases at J, with 14 bases between. Germline V gives CDR1 SGDLS, CDR2 YYNGEE. The CDR3 is CASTQTGGNTGELFF. For the CDR3, the DNA is TGTGCCAGCACTCAGACGGGGGGCAACACCGGGGAGCTGTTTTTT.

This chain uses TRBV11-2 with TRBJ2-3; D possibly uses TRBD1 or TRBD2 (5 bases each). CDR3 length: 15 amino acids. Germline V gene sequence: CDR1 SGHAT, CDR2 FQNNGV. Trimming left V 5 bases short and J 0 bases short, with 12 bases between. CDR3 residues: CASSEGTHSTDTQYF. DNA of the CDR3: TGTGCCAGCAGCGAAGGGACCCACAGCACAGATACGCAGTATTTT.

V gene TRBV9 combines with J gene TRBJ1-2; a weak D match, TRBD1 (6 bases). CDR1 SGDLS and CDR2 YYNGEE come from the germline V gene. The CDR3 sequence is 13 residues long. Trimming stripped 4 bases from V and 8 bases from J, with 15 bases between. The DNA for the CDR3 is TGTGCCAGCAGCTCGGGGGGGCCTGGAGGCTACACCTTC. It codes for CASSSGGPGGYTF. Combining the CDR3 with reference TRBV9 and TRBJ1-2 gives the whole variable domain DSGVTQTPKHLITATGQRVTLRCSPRSGDLSVYWYQQSLDQGLQFLIQYYNGEERAKGNILERFSAQQFPDLHSELNLSSLELGDSALYFCASSSGGPGGYTFGSGTRLTVV.

This clone turned up a few times. This chain joins TRBV13 and TRBJ2-7; D gene unclear. The CDR3 length is 13 residues. CDR1 PRHDT and CDR2 FYEKMQ come from the germline V gene (reference sequence). Trimming left V 2 bases short and J 8 bases short, with 13 bases between. The CDR3 region has the DNA TGTGCCAGCAGCTTACGCGAGACACTTCAGCAGTACTTC. Translating gives CASSLRETLQQYF.

The V gene is TRBV30, the J gene TRBJ2-7; 7 bases map to TRBD1. The junction had 8 bases not matched to a gene; V was cut back by 4 bases and J by 2 bases. The germline CDR1 and CDR2 sequences are GTSNPN and SVGIG (reference sequence). The CDR3 is 14 amino acids. CDR3 sequence reads: CAWTLGDRAYEQYF. The DNA of the CDR3 is TGTGCCTGGACTCTTGGAGACAGGGCCTACGAGCAGTACTTC.

Details on this clone: The sample holds other DNA sequences that translate to the same CDR3. This chain connects TRBV18 to TRBJ2-5; TRBD1 matches at 7 bases. Germline loops: CDR1 KGHSH, CDR2 LQKENI. V shed 6 bases, J shed 5 bases, and the junction held 6 bases outside the gene matches. CDR3 length: 13 amino acids. CDR3 amino acids: CASSPDREETQYF. CDR3 in DNA: TGTGCCAGCTCCCCAGACAGGGAGGAGACCCAGTACTTC. The whole variable domain, filled in from reference TRBV18 and TRBJ2-5, reads NAGVMQNPRHLVRRRGQEARLRCSPMKGHSHVYWYRQLPEEGLKFMVYLQKENIIDESGMPKERFSAEFPKEGPSILRIQQVVRGDSAAYFCASSPDREETQYFGPGTRLLVL.

The chain joins TRBV19 to TRBJ2-3; tentative D call: TRBD2 (6 bases). V lost 3 bases, J lost 0 bases, and 7 bases lay in between. The length of the CDR3 is 14 residues. Looked up from germline, CDR1 is LNHDA and CDR2 is SQIVND (reference sequence). The chain's CDR3 is CASSISGSTDTQYF. CDR3 nucleotides: TGTGCCAGTAGTATTAGCGGCAGCACAGATACGCAGTATTTT. Together with reference TRBV19 and TRBJ2-3, the CDR3 gives the full variable domain: DGGITQSPKYLFRKEGQNVTLSCEQNLNHDAMYWYRQDPGQGLRLIYYSQIVNDFQKGDIAEGYSVSREKKESFPLTVTSAQKNPTAFYLCASSISGSTDTQYFGPGTRLTVL.

The V and J genes are TRBV19 and TRBJ2-3; 9 bases fit TRBD1. The CDR3 is 15 amino acids. Trimming took 4 bases from V and 1 from J; bases not matched to a gene: 3. Per the germline V gene, CDR1 is LNHDA and CDR2 is SQIVND (reference sequence). CDR3 nucleotides: TGTGCCAGTAGTACAACAGGGGGCCGCACAGATACGCAGTATTTT. Translation gives CASSTTGGRTDTQYF.

J is TRBJ1-4 and V is TRBV4-2; 10 bases are a match to TRBD1. V shed 2 bases, J shed 5 bases, and the junction held 2 bases outside the gene matches. This CDR3 has 15 residues. Per germline, CDR1 LGHNA and CDR2 YNFKEQ. CDR3 residues: CASSQPGQGNEKLFF. The CDR3 bases are TGTGCCAGCAGCCAACCGGGACAGGGGAATGAAAAACTGTTTTTT.

This clone was observed a few times. The CDR3 here is CAWAGLAFNEQFF. Here the CDR3 DNA reads TGTGCCTGGGCGGGACTAGCGTTCAATGAGCAGTTCTTC. V usage is TRBV30 and J usage is TRBJ2-1; 10 bases fit TRBD2. The CDR3 is 13 amino acids. The germline CDR1 and CDR2 sequences are GTSNPN and SVGIG (reference sequence). The ends lost 5 bases at V and 6 bases at J; junction bases unmatched: 4.